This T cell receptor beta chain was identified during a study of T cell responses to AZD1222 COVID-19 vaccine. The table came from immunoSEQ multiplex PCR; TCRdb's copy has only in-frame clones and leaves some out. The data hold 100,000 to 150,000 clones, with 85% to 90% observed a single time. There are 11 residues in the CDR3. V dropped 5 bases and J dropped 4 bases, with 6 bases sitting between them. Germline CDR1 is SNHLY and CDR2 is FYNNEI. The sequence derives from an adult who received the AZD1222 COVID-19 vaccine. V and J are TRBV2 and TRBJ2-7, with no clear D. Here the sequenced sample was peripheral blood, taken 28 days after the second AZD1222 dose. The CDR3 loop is CASSPTYEQYF. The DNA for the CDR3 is TGTGCCAGCAGTCCGACTTACGAGCAGTACTTC.